Here is one T cell receptor beta chain with its context. The antigen it recognizes is unknown. No base quality information exists; no much larger clone differs at one position. The sample originates from a study of OX40 agonist ivuxolimab in advanced cancers. With respect to the entire study: Ivuxolimab was an agonistic, fully human IgG2 monoclonal antibody directed against OX40 (CD134), a costimulatory receptor. Partial responses occurred in three dose-escalation patients: two with cutaneous melanoma and one with hepatocellular carcinoma. Of the approximately 54 dose-escalation patients, hepatocellular carcinoma was present in roughly 19, melanoma in some 15, renal cell carcinoma in 9 and head and neck cancer in 9. Peripheral TCRbeta sequencing aimed to test whether ivuxolimab altered TCR sequence diversity and caused clonal T-cell expansion. The paper reports the monotherapy dose-escalation portion (N = 52 patients) of the phase I ivuxolimab trial. In the dose-escalation cohort, over 65% of patients were male, and the mean age was approximately 60 years, with a range of about 23 to 80. Prior anti-PD-1, anti-PD-L1 or anti-CTLA-4 therapy was permitted, and checkpoint inhibitors had been received by about 37% of dose-escalation patients. Intravenous ivuxolimab was administered to patients every 2 weeks at six dose levels: 0.01, 0.1, 0.3, 1.5, 3 and 10 mg/kg. Study-wide findings and limitations: After ivuxolimab, more expanded clones were found on average in CD8+ T cells than in CD4+ T cells. Clonal expansion of both CD4+ and CD8+ blood T cells was observed from baseline to week 6 at doses 0.1 to 3.0 mg/kg. Low levels of normalized T-cell clonal expansion were also shown by some nonresponding patients. In the 0.1-3.0 mg/kg groups, partial responders were among the patients with the lowest normalized peripheral clonal expansion, particularly in CD8+ T cells. The antigen specificity of the clonally expanded peripheral T cells was not determined.

V is pared back by 1 base and J by 1 base, with 11 bases lying between the germline termini. The cysteine opens and the phenylalanine closes a CDR3 of 16 amino acids. CDR3 DNA is the only sequence kept; it has 48 bases, read in frame from the first base. From a lookup of the germline V gene, CDR1 and CDR2 are SGHDN and FVKESK. Patients with autoimmune disease history or receiving systemic immunosuppression were excluded from the trial. Peripheral blood for TCR sequencing was drawn from every dose cohort at baseline, at cycle 4 day 1 and at cycle 7 day 1. The samples were drawn from a first-in-human, open-label, multicenter phase I dose-escalation trial of ivuxolimab. The trial enrolled adults with locally advanced or metastatic head and neck squamous cell, hepatocellular, melanoma or renal cell carcinoma. CD4+ and CD8+ T cells were sorted separately from peripheral blood before TCR sequencing. For sequencing of the TCRbeta CDR3 region, genomic DNA was extracted from the sorted cells. The immunoSEQ Assay was used to sequence the TCRbeta CDR3 regions. TCRdb took over this immuneACCESS table, retaining in-frame rearrangements with V and J assigned. Such tables are incomplete; in checked studies, under half of the missing clones stem from an unresolved V gene, and the remainder is unexplained. For this sample there are approximately 65,000 clones; around 86% appear just once. Of the sample, 0.9% to 1.2% falls within the top ten clones.

The sequence was obtained from an adult with an advanced solid tumor such as melanoma, head and neck, liver or kidney cancer. Here the sequenced sample was CD4+ or CD8+ T cells sorted from blood, taken in a trial of the OX40 agonist ivuxolimab. The sequence links TRBV14 to TRBJ1-5, with no confident D gene call. The sequenced DNA is TGTGCCAGCAGCCAAGGAGGGTTTCAGAGCAATCAGCCCCAGCATTTT. Protein translation: CASSQGGFQSNQPQHF.